The 22 T cell receptor beta chains given below trace back to one sample, sequenced in a study of OX40 agonist ivuxolimab in advanced cancers. Library prep was done by the immunoSEQ multiplex PCR assay. Sourced from immuneACCESS, this table was stored by TCRdb with only in-frame sequences that have V and J called. A share of the clones is absent; for the studies checked, an unresolved V gene accounts for under half, and the remainder has no known explanation. The sample data list about 79,000 clones, and under 90% of these were observed just once. Roughly 0.48% of the sample lies in the top ten. Sequenced here: CD4+ or CD8+ T cells sorted from blood, sampled in a trial of the OX40 agonist ivuxolimab. These receptors came from an adult with an advanced solid tumor such as melanoma, head and neck, liver or kidney cancer.

This chain joins TRBV5-1 and TRBJ1-2; D gene ambiguous. The V end lost 10 bases, the J end lost 4 bases, and 26 bases lay between the germline ends. Germline V gene lookup returns CDR1 SGHRS and CDR2 YFSETQ. The CDR3 is 16 residues long. The CDR3 DNA reads TGCGCCTCGTCTTGGGGTCTCGAAGGGCGGAGCTATGGCTACACCTTC. Its protein product is CASSWGLEGRSYGYTF.

The chain joins TRBV9 to TRBJ2-2; TRBD1 matches at 8 bases. Germline CDR1 reads SGDLS; CDR2 reads YYNGEE. The CDR3 extends over 17 amino acids. V lost 3 bases and J lost 1; bases outside the gene matches: 8. CDR3 residues: CASSGARQGRNTGELFF. The DNA of the CDR3 is TGTGCCAGCAGCGGGGCCCGACAGGGGAGGAACACCGGGGAGCTGTTTTTT.

This chain joins TRBV10-3 and TRBJ2-7; D is uncertain. V lost 1 base and J lost 5, with 6 bases in between. This CDR3 has 12 amino acids. Germline values: CDR1 ENHRY, CDR2 SYGVKD. The CDR3 protein is CAISEYSDEQYF. The CDR3 nucleotides are TGTGCCATCAGTGAGTACAGTGACGAGCAGTACTTC.

The CDR3 DNA follows: TGTGCCAGTAGTATGCGGGGGATGGAGGGCTACACCTTC. Amino acids: CASSMRGMEGYTF. This chain joins TRBV19 and TRBJ1-2; a weak D match, TRBD1 (5 bases). The V end lost 3 bases, the J end lost 8 bases, and 13 bases lay between the germline ends. This CDR3 has 13 residues. Germline CDR1 LNHDA, CDR2 SQIVND (reference sequence).

This clone was seen a few times. The chain recombines TRBV28 with TRBJ2-2, with D perhaps TRBD1 (6 bases). Germline V gives CDR1 MDHEN, CDR2 SYDVKM. Trimming stripped 4 bases from V and 3 bases from J, with 9 bases between. The CDR3 is made up of 14 amino acids. In DNA, the CDR3 is TGTGCCAGCAGTTCGTCAGGGGACACCGGGGAGCTGTTTTTT. Its protein is CASSSSGDTGELFF. The variable domain in full, with the rest retrieved from reference TRBV28 and TRBJ2-2, is DVKVTQSSRYLVKRTGEKVFLECVQDMDHENMFWYRQDPGLGLRLIYFSYDVKMKEKGDIPEGYSVSREKKERFSLILESASTNQTSMYLCASSSSGDTGELFFGEGSRLTVL.

CDR3 DNA sequence: TGCGCCAGAGGGGCGCCCTACGAGCAGTACTTC. Amino acids: CARGAPYEQYF. The genes are TRBV10-1 and TRBJ2-7, with TRBD1 as a possible D gene (5 bases). The ends were cut back, 9 bases at V and 2 bases at J, with 8 bases in the middle. The CDR3 sequence is 11 residues long. Germline V gene sequence: CDR1 WNHNN, CDR2 SYGVQD (reference sequence).

The chain links TRBV30 to TRBJ2-5; D is uncertain. This CDR3 is 13 amino acids long. V gave up 4 bases and J gave up 5 bases, with 14 bases separating them. Per germline, CDR1 GTSNPN and CDR2 SVGIG (reference sequence). The CDR3 spells CAWTPRTSETQYF. In nucleotides, the CDR3 is TGTGCCTGGACCCCGCGGACCTCGGAGACCCAGTACTTC.

The chain uses TRBV7-8 and TRBJ1-4; 9 nucleotides align to TRBD1. The junction had 26 bases not matched to a gene; V was cut back by 5 bases and J by 7 bases. The CDR3 length is 21 residues. Germline CDR1 SGHVS, CDR2 FQNEAQ. CDR3 region: CASSPSLARQGVPRGGEKLFF. In DNA form, the CDR3 reads TGTGCCAGCAGCCCCTCCTTAGCCAGACAGGGGGTACCGCGTGGCGGTGAAAAACTGTTTTTT.

The rearrangement links TRBV5-4 to TRBJ2-4; possible D gene TRBD2, 5 bases. V lost 3 bases to trimming and J lost 5 bases, with 12 bases between them. Germline CDR1 is SGHNT and CDR2 is YYREEE (reference sequence). This CDR3 is 14 amino acids long. The CDR3 DNA sequence: TGTGCCAGCAGCTCCCGGACTTTGCAAAACATTCAGTACTTC. It translates to CASSSRTLQNIQYF.

The genes are TRBV19 and TRBJ1-2; D call uncertain. Germline V CDR1 and CDR2: LNHDA, SQIVND (reference sequence). There are 14 residues in the CDR3. The germline V and J ends were trimmed by 6 bases and 5 bases, with 16 bases remaining between them. The CDR3 reads CASRLAGSTYGYTF. In DNA form, the CDR3 reads TGTGCCAGTAGGCTCGCGGGATCTACTTATGGCTACACCTTC.

This rearrangement joins TRBV7-3 to TRBJ2-6; either TRBD1 or TRBD2 may supply D (5 bases each). The germline CDR1 and CDR2 sequences are SGHTA and FQGTGA. The CDR3 length is 16 residues. V gave up 5 bases and J gave up 2 bases, with 13 bases separating them. DNA of the CDR3: TGTGCCAGCAGCCGAGAGGGGACGGCTGGGGCCAACGTCCTGACTTTC. Translation gives CASSREGTAGANVLTF.

This clone was recorded a few times. This sequence joins TRBV10-3 and TRBJ1-4; weak D call: TRBD1 (5 bases). Trimming took off 4 bases at V and 3 bases at J, with 15 bases between the two ends. This CDR3 is 16 amino acids long. Germline V gives CDR1 ENHRY, CDR2 SYGVKD. The CDR3 protein is CAISGSPGTSNEKLFF. CDR3 DNA sequence: TGTGCCATCAGTGGATCCCCAGGGACGTCTAATGAAAAACTGTTTTTT.

J is TRBJ2-1 and V is TRBV6-6; D is unclear. CDR1 is MNHNY and CDR2 is SVGAGI in the germline V gene (reference sequence). This CDR3 region has 12 residues. Trimming stripped 4 bases from V and 8 bases from J, with 9 bases between. CDR3 DNA: TGTGCCAGCAGTTCTAGGCGGCATGAGCAGTTCTTC. Translation gives CASSSRRHEQFF.

The rearrangement links TRBV7-6 to TRBJ2-3; D possibly corresponds to TRBD1 (5 bases). V gave up 5 bases and J gave up 3 bases, with 15 bases separating them. CDR1 is SGHVS and CDR2 is FNYEAQ in the germline V gene. This CDR3 has 15 amino acids. The CDR3 sequence: CASSMLGRGTDTQYF. DNA for the CDR3: TGTGCCAGCAGCATGCTAGGAAGGGGAACAGATACGCAGTATTTT.

V gene TRBV2 combines with J gene TRBJ1-4; 8 bases map to TRBD1. V lost 4 bases and J lost 5; bases outside the gene matches: 3. The germline CDR1 and CDR2 sequences are SNHLY and FYNNEI. The CDR3 is made up of 14 amino acids. CDR3 coding DNA: TGTGCCAGCAGTGGGCACAGGGGGAATGAAAAACTGTTTTTT. As protein: CASSGHRGNEKLFF.

The chain couples TRBV18 to TRBJ2-3; 8 bases line up with TRBD2. The CDR3 length is 17 residues. Unmatched junction bases numbered 7, after V lost 0 bases and J lost 2 bases. The V gene's germline CDR1 is KGHSH and CDR2 LQKENI. The CDR3 sequence is CASSPPRVSGVTDTQYF. The DNA for the CDR3 is TGTGCCAGCTCACCACCCCGGGTTAGCGGGGTCACAGATACGCAGTATTTT. The full variable domain, completed using reference TRBV18 and TRBJ2-3, is NAGVMQNPRHLVRRRGQEARLRCSPMKGHSHVYWYRQLPEEGLKFMVYLQKENIIDESGMPKERFSAEFPKEGPSILRIQQVVRGDSAAYFCASSPPRVSGVTDTQYFGPGTRLTVL.

J is TRBJ1-5 and V is TRBV6-5; D remains ambiguous. The V end lost 6 bases, the J end lost 0 bases, and 9 bases lay between the germline ends. From germline, CDR1 is MNHEY and CDR2 SVGAGI. This CDR3 has 14 amino acids. The CDR3 bases are TGTGCCAGCAGGAAGGGAGGTAGCAATCAGCCCCAGCATTTT. This translates into CASRKGGSNQPQHF.

This clone was detected only a few times. The chain recombines TRBV30 with TRBJ1-2; tentative D call: TRBD1 (6 bases). Germline CDR1 and CDR2: GTSNPN and SVGIG (reference sequence). Trimming took 8 bases from V and 6 from J, leaving 16 bases between them. The CDR3 extends over 12 amino acids. The CDR3 DNA reads as TGTGCCCGGTCACTCAGGGGAAATGGCTACACCTTC. It codes for CARSLRGNGYTF.

This clone was recorded only once. V and J are TRBV28 and TRBJ2-7; D is possibly TRBD2 (5 bases). Between the trimmed V and J ends, which lost 5 bases and 6 bases, there was a span of 20 bases. This CDR3 region has 15 residues. In germline, CDR1 is MDHEN, CDR2 SYDVKM. The CDR3 region has the DNA TGTGCCAGCAGTCCACTAGGGTCCGGGGAAATCGAGCAGTACTTC. This sequence encodes CASSPLGSGEIEQYF.

The chain combines TRBV7-8 with TRBJ2-3, with D unresolved. The CDR3 runs to 14 residues. Germline V lookup: CDR1 SGHVS, CDR2 FQNEAQ. V was pared by 3 bases and J by 9 bases, with 16 bases between. DNA of the CDR3: TGTGCCAGCAGCTTTGGTGCCTCAAGTTCAACGCAGTATTTT. Encoded protein: CASSFGASSSTQYF. The full variable domain, with the rest looked up from reference TRBV7-8 and TRBJ2-3, is GAGVSQSPRYKVAKRGQDVALRCDPISGHVSLFWYQQALGQGPEFLTYFQNEAQLDKSGLPSDRFFAERPEGSVSTLKIQRTQQEDSAVYLCASSFGASSSTQYFGPGTRLTVL.

The rearrangement joins TRBV5-4 to TRBJ2-7; 10 bases fit TRBD1. The CDR3 is 14 residues long. Per germline, CDR1 SGHNT and CDR2 YYREEE (reference sequence). After removal of 2 bases from V and 5 bases from J, the junction contained 4 bases not matched to a gene. The CDR3 sequence is CASSFDRGRNEQYF. CDR3 nucleotides: TGTGCCAGCAGCTTCGACAGGGGGCGGAACGAGCAGTACTTC.

The rearrangement links TRBV7-2 to TRBJ2-5, with 9 bases aligning to TRBD2. Trimming at V came to 1 base and at J to 3 bases, leaving 6 bases not matched to a gene. The CDR3 is made up of 16 amino acids. From germline, CDR1 is SGHTA and CDR2 FQGNSA. Written as DNA, the CDR3 is TGTGCCAGCAGCTTAGGTAGCGGGGGAGGAGAAGAGACCCAGTACTTC. Encoded protein: CASSLGSGGGEETQYF.